Described below is a single T cell receptor (beta chain) sequence and its context. With the 5' RACE reads reprocessed, TCRdb shows one record per CDR3 protein and no DNA. The sample table sets out 500,000 to 700,000 distinct CDR3 sequences. This CDR3 spans 16 amino acids. Looked up from germline, CDR1 is SGHDT and CDR2 is YYEEEE. The data were obtained in a study of T cells expressing NK-cell markers. The TCR was taken from a man aged 18 to 30 in good health. The V gene is TRBV5-6, the J gene TRBJ2-3; the D call of TRBD1 rests on TCRdb alone, since no DNA is present to check it. Sequencing input: blood T cells: a sorted CD56 or NKG2C T cell subset, CD4+ or CD8+ T cells, or bulk PBMC T cells (not recorded which). This CDR3 is CASSARTGMSTDTQYF.